A selection of T cell receptor beta chains follows, all from one sample in a study of shared clonotypes between healthy human individuals. Method: immunoSEQ multiplex PCR; TCRdb's copy keeps in-frame clones and lacks some. The table has approximately 980,000 clones, more than 75% seen once. Sequenced input: memory CD4+ T cells sorted from blood. The receptor source for this set is a man aged 18 to 35 in good health. The CDR3 runs from the conserved cysteine through the conserved F or W. D genes are given only for firm matches. The size of a clone is reported for some rows only, either as once, few or many, or as a class for expanded clones.

j_gene: TRBJ1-2; v_gene: TRBV6-5; len: 13; abundance: -; d_gene: -; CDR3aa: CASSPGVLYGYTF; CDR3nt: TGTGCCAGCAGTCCGGGCGTCTTATATGGCTACACCTTC
j_gene: TRBJ1-1; v_gene: TRBV28; len: 15; abundance: -; d_gene: -; CDR3aa: CASSLLGGVGTEAFF; CDR3nt: TGTGCCAGCAGTTTATTAGGTGGGGTAGGCACTGAAGCTTTCTTT
j_gene: TRBJ2-5; v_gene: TRBV2; len: 15; abundance: few; d_gene: TRBD1; CDR3aa: CASSDRGRRQETQYF; CDR3nt: TGTGCCAGCAGCGACAGGGGGCGAAGGCAAGAGACCCAGTACTTC
j_gene: TRBJ2-1; v_gene: TRBV30; len: 14; abundance: -; d_gene: TRBD2; CDR3aa: CAWSRSGGADEQFF; CDR3nt: TGTGCCTGGAGTAGAAGCGGGGGGGCAGATGAGCAGTTCTTC
j_gene: TRBJ2-3; v_gene: TRBV12-2; len: 18; abundance: -; d_gene: -; CDR3aa: CASRLELTSGALTDTQYF; CDR3nt: TGTGCAAGTCGCCTAGAGTTGACTAGCGGGGCCCTCACAGATACGCAGTATTTT
j_gene: TRBJ2-1; v_gene: TRBV7-6; len: 16; abundance: -; d_gene: TRBD1; CDR3aa: CASSLVGTGVFNEQFF; CDR3nt: TGTGCCAGCAGCTTAGTAGGGACAGGGGTATTCAATGAGCAGTTCTTC
j_gene: TRBJ2-1; v_gene: TRBV7-9; len: 16; abundance: few; d_gene: TRBD2; CDR3aa: CASSLGSGLARNEQFF; CDR3nt: TGTGCCAGCAGCTTAGGCTCTGGACTAGCCCGTAATGAGCAGTTCTTC
j_gene: TRBJ1-1; v_gene: TRBV5-6; len: 14; abundance: -; d_gene: -; CDR3aa: CASSLSGRYTEAFF; CDR3nt: TGTGCCAGCAGCCTATCAGGGAGGTACACTGAAGCTTTCTTT
j_gene: TRBJ2-6; v_gene: TRBV27; len: 13; abundance: -; d_gene: -; CDR3aa: CASSWAGANVLTF; CDR3nt: TGTGCCAGCAGTTGGGCAGGGGCCAACGTCCTGACTTTC
j_gene: TRBJ2-7; v_gene: TRBV5-6; len: 18; abundance: many; d_gene: -; CDR3aa: CASSLRPSNRGLSYEQYF; CDR3nt: TGTGCCAGCAGCTTGAGACCCTCTAACAGGGGACTCTCCTACGAGCAGTACTTC
j_gene: TRBJ2-7; v_gene: TRBV6-1; len: 12; abundance: -; d_gene: -; CDR3aa: CASSGVRYEQYF; CDR3nt: TGTGCCAGCTCTGGGGTTAGGTACGAGCAGTACTTC
j_gene: TRBJ2-7; v_gene: TRBV30; len: 15; abundance: once; d_gene: TRBD1; CDR3aa: CAWSVSGTGGYEQYF; CDR3nt: TGTGCCTGGAGTGTAAGCGGGACAGGGGGCTACGAGCAGTACTTC
j_gene: TRBJ1-1; v_gene: TRBV6-6; len: 11; abundance: medium-sized; d_gene: -; CDR3aa: CASSYSTEAFF; CDR3nt: TGTGCCAGCAGTTACTCGACTGAAGCTTTCTTT
j_gene: TRBJ1-1; v_gene: TRBV10-3; len: 13; abundance: -; d_gene: -; CDR3aa: CAISAGQGSEAFF; CDR3nt: TGTGCCATCAGTGCTGGGCAGGGGAGTGAGGCTTTCTTT
j_gene: TRBJ1-2; v_gene: TRBV10-3; len: 15; abundance: -; d_gene: TRBD1; CDR3aa: CAIRSTGGANYGYTF; CDR3nt: TGTGCCATCAGATCGACAGGGGGCGCTAACTATGGCTACACCTTC
j_gene: TRBJ2-2; v_gene: TRBV6-1; len: 15; abundance: few; d_gene: -; CDR3aa: CATFRGRGTTGELFF; CDR3nt: TGTGCCACCTTTAGGGGGCGGGGTACAACCGGGGAGCTGTTTTTT
j_gene: TRBJ1-5; v_gene: TRBV5-8; len: 16; abundance: many; d_gene: -; CDR3aa: CASSLWGWLSNQPQHF; CDR3nt: TGTGCCAGCAGCTTGTGGGGGTGGTTGAGCAATCAGCCCCAGCATTTT
j_gene: TRBJ2-2; v_gene: TRBV30; len: 14; abundance: -; d_gene: TRBD2; CDR3aa: CAWGGGKKPGELFF; CDR3nt: TGTGCCTGGGGGGGAGGGAAGAAGCCCGGGGAGCTGTTTTTT
j_gene: TRBJ1-3; v_gene: TRBV2; len: 23; abundance: -; d_gene: -; CDR3aa: CASRDLGLNPNLAFGVSGNTIYF; CDR3nt: TGTGCCAGCAGAGACCTAGGACTAAACCCTAACTTAGCTTTCGGCGTCTCTGGAAACACCATATATTTT
j_gene: TRBJ2-5; v_gene: TRBV5-4; len: 15; abundance: -; d_gene: TRBD2; CDR3aa: CASSSGLAAQETQYF; CDR3nt: TGTGCCAGCAGCTCCGGACTAGCGGCCCAAGAGACCCAGTACTTC
j_gene: TRBJ2-3; v_gene: TRBV6-6; len: 15; abundance: -; d_gene: TRBD1; CDR3aa: CASREGTGSTDTQYF; CDR3nt: TGTGCCAGCAGGGAAGGGACAGGTAGCACAGATACGCAGTATTTT
j_gene: TRBJ2-3; v_gene: TRBV10-3; len: 14; abundance: few; d_gene: -; CDR3aa: CAISESGTRDTQYF; CDR3nt: TGTGCCATCAGTGAGTCTGGCACACGCGATACGCAGTATTTT
j_gene: TRBJ1-1; v_gene: TRBV29-1; len: 9; abundance: -; d_gene: -; CDR3aa: CSVSEEAFF; CDR3nt: TGCAGCGTTTCAGAAGAAGCTTTCTTT
j_gene: TRBJ2-7; v_gene: TRBV15; len: 16; abundance: -; d_gene: TRBD1; CDR3aa: CATSRRTGGGRDEQYF; CDR3nt: TGTGCCACCAGCAGGAGGACAGGGGGCGGACGGGACGAGCAGTACTTC
j_gene: TRBJ1-2; v_gene: TRBV7-9; len: 15; abundance: few; d_gene: -; CDR3aa: CASSNGQGVSYGYTF; CDR3nt: TGTGCCAGCAGCAATGGGCAGGGAGTTTCCTATGGCTACACCTTC
j_gene: TRBJ2-3; v_gene: TRBV6-1; len: 16; abundance: many; d_gene: TRBD2; CDR3aa: CASREQGTSVRDTQYF; CDR3nt: TGTGCCAGCAGGGAACAGGGGACTAGCGTTAGAGATACGCAGTATTTT
j_gene: TRBJ2-3; v_gene: TRBV9; len: 15; abundance: -; d_gene: -; CDR3aa: CASSVAGQDTDTQYF; CDR3nt: TGTGCCAGCAGCGTAGCTGGGCAGGACACAGATACGCAGTATTTT
j_gene: TRBJ1-1; v_gene: TRBV2; len: 16; abundance: -; d_gene: TRBD1; CDR3aa: CASSKRSTGGNTEAFF; CDR3nt: TGTGCCAGCAGTAAAAGGAGTACAGGGGGGAACACTGAAGCTTTCTTT
j_gene: TRBJ2-7; v_gene: TRBV11-3; len: 13; abundance: -; d_gene: -; CDR3aa: CASSENRFDEQYF; CDR3nt: TGTGCCAGCAGCGAGAATAGGTTCGACGAGCAGTACTTC
j_gene: TRBJ1-2; v_gene: TRBV19; len: 15; abundance: -; d_gene: -; CDR3aa: CASSIVPEANYGYTF; CDR3nt: TGTGCCAGTAGTATAGTACCCGAAGCTAACTATGGCTACACCTTC
j_gene: TRBJ2-1; v_gene: TRBV5-8; len: 16; abundance: once; d_gene: TRBD2; CDR3aa: CASSVGLAAAYNEQFF; CDR3nt: TGTGCCAGCAGCGTTGGACTAGCGGCCGCCTACAATGAGCAGTTCTTC
j_gene: TRBJ2-5; v_gene: TRBV11-2; len: 15; abundance: -; d_gene: -; CDR3aa: CASSLGGLRVETQYF; CDR3nt: TGTGCCAGCAGCTTAGGGGGACTCCGGGTGGAGACCCAGTACTTC
j_gene: TRBJ1-3; v_gene: TRBV2; len: 12; abundance: -; d_gene: -; CDR3aa: CASRGLRNTIYF; CDR3nt: TGTGCCAGTCGGGGTTTAAGAAACACCATATATTTT
j_gene: TRBJ2-7; v_gene: TRBV2; len: 14; abundance: few; d_gene: TRBD2; CDR3aa: CATLGLAGSNEQYF; CDR3nt: TGTGCCACTTTAGGACTAGCGGGGTCCAACGAGCAGTACTTC
j_gene: TRBJ1-1; v_gene: TRBV19; len: 13; abundance: -; d_gene: -; CDR3aa: CASSIQVRREAFF; CDR3nt: TGTGCCAGTAGTATCCAGGTCAGGAGAGAAGCTTTCTTT
j_gene: TRBJ1-6; v_gene: TRBV6-4; len: 15; abundance: few; d_gene: TRBD1; CDR3aa: CASSDFRTGDSPLHF; CDR3nt: TGTGCCAGCAGTGACTTCCGGACAGGGGACTCACCCCTCCACTTT
j_gene: TRBJ2-5; v_gene: TRBV5-1; len: 14; abundance: -; d_gene: -; CDR3aa: CASSPGGQVETQYF; CDR3nt: TGCGCCAGCAGCCCCGGAGGGCAGGTGGAGACCCAGTACTTC
j_gene: TRBJ2-3; v_gene: TRBV6-6; len: 14; abundance: once; d_gene: TRBD1; CDR3aa: CASILGQGLDTQYF; CDR3nt: TGTGCCAGCATTCTGGGACAGGGTTTAGATACGCAGTATTTT